What follows describes a single T cell receptor beta chain. The target antigen is unknown. This specimen belongs to a study of cytomegalovirus exposure and HLA in healthy donors. Study-wide results and caveats: From TCR beta sequences, most subjects' HLA-A and HLA-B alleles were reportedly predicted accurately.

Use of 60 Vbeta and 13 Jbeta primers characterized the PCR. The repertoire was sequenced with immunoSEQ multiplex PCR; TCRdb's copy has only in-frame clones and lacks some. The table lists around 140,000 clones. V lost 4 bases, J lost 8 bases, and 15 bases lay in between. Per germline, CDR1 MDHEN and CDR2 SYDVKM. The CDR3 has 14 residues. The material sequenced was PBMCs. This sequence was found in a woman aged 40 to 50 in good health and CMV-seropositive. The rearrangement links TRBV28 to TRBJ2-4, with D hard to call. CDR3: CASSWRGEVDIQYF. CDR3 in DNA: TGTGCCAGCAGTTGGAGAGGAGAGGTAGACATTCAGTACTTC.